The subject of this entry is one T cell receptor beta chain. The target antigen is unknown. Sequenced by immunoSEQ multiplex PCR; TCRdb stores in-frame clones only, minus some. The sample records tens of thousands of clones, less than 90% being singletons. This sample is part of a study of OX40 agonist ivuxolimab in advanced cancers. Study in general: The patients' treatment was ivuxolimab, an agonistic anti-OX40 (CD134) antibody. Around 40% of patients had received prior checkpoint inhibitor therapy. Regarding the study as a whole: Blood T cells, both CD4+ and CD8+, expanded clonally by week 6 at 0.1 to 3.0 mg/kg. Among the lowest peripheral clonal expansion occurred in 0.1-3.0 mg/kg partial responders.

The V gene lost 6 bases and the J gene lost 6 bases, with 11 bases spanning the gap. The length of the CDR3 is 13 residues. In germline, CDR1 is MNHNY, CDR2 SVGAGI (reference sequence). The rearrangement joins TRBV6-6 to TRBJ1-4, with D possibly matching TRBD1 (6 bases). The sample was CD4+ or CD8+ T cells sorted from blood, taken in a trial of the OX40 agonist ivuxolimab. This TCR derives from an adult with an advanced solid tumor such as melanoma, head and neck, liver or kidney cancer. DNA of the CDR3: TGTGCCAGCAGCACGGGGGCGGATGAAAAACTGTTTTTT. Protein: CASSTGADEKLFF.